A selection of T cell receptor beta chains follows, all from one sample in a study of radiotherapy plus CTLA-4 blockade in lung cancer. Method: immunoSEQ multiplex PCR; TCRdb's copy keeps in-frame clones and lacks some. The sample records some 110,000 clones, 85% to 90% being singletons. The source was peripheral blood, collected from a patient treated with radiotherapy plus ipilimumab. Source of these receptors: a human donor with non-small cell lung cancer that progressed on radiotherapy plus ipilimumab. Both conserved end residues are part of each CDR3. Each record gives: D gene, clone size, J gene, V gene, CDR3 protein, CDR3 DNA. A D gene is named only where the DNA matches it firmly. Clone size appears in some rows only: once, few, many, or a class for an expanded clone.

d_gene: TRBD2
abundance: NA
j_gene: TRBJ2-7
v_gene: TRBV5-3
CDR3aa: CARITGGYKQYF
CDR3nt: TGTGCCAGAATCACGGGGGGGTACAAGCAGTACTTC

d_gene: NA
abundance: NA
j_gene: TRBJ2-1
v_gene: TRBV25-1
CDR3aa: CASSPWAVMDEQFF
CDR3nt: TGTGCCAGCAGTCCTTGGGCGGTTATGGATGAGCAGTTCTTC

d_gene: NA
abundance: NA
j_gene: TRBJ2-1
v_gene: TRBV9
CDR3aa: CASSVGGVRNEQFF
CDR3nt: TGTGCCAGCAGCGTAGGGGGAGTGAGGAATGAGCAGTTCTTC

d_gene: NA
abundance: once
j_gene: TRBJ2-1
v_gene: TRBV14
CDR3aa: CASSQVGGAYTEQFF
CDR3nt: TGTGCCAGCAGCCAAGTGGGGGGCGCTTACACTGAGCAGTTCTTC

d_gene: TRBD2
abundance: NA
j_gene: TRBJ2-1
v_gene: TRBV14
CDR3aa: CASSPKVPIAGLSYNEQFF
CDR3nt: TGTGCCAGCAGCCCGAAAGTCCCCATAGCGGGCCTCTCCTACAATGAGCAGTTCTTC

d_gene: NA
abundance: NA
j_gene: TRBJ1-2
v_gene: TRBV2
CDR3aa: CASSEVGGRKGYTF
CDR3nt: TGTGCCAGCAGTGAAGTTGGGGGTCGGAAAGGCTACACCTTC

d_gene: NA
abundance: NA
j_gene: TRBJ1-5
v_gene: TRBV7-2
CDR3aa: CASSRETGRGNQPQHF
CDR3nt: TGTGCCAGCAGCCGAGAAACAGGGAGGGGAAATCAGCCCCAGCATTTT

d_gene: TRBD1
abundance: NA
j_gene: TRBJ2-1
v_gene: TRBV29-1
CDR3aa: CSVIAGQGAGEQFF
CDR3nt: TGCAGCGTGATTGCGGGACAGGGGGCGGGGGAGCAGTTCTTC

d_gene: NA
abundance: NA
j_gene: TRBJ1-4
v_gene: TRBV5-5
CDR3aa: CASSSEAEGRLVGKLFF
CDR3nt: TGTGCCAGCAGCTCGGAAGCCGAGGGACGCCTGGTCGGGAAACTGTTTTTT

d_gene: TRBD2
abundance: medium-sized
j_gene: TRBJ2-2
v_gene: TRBV5-4
CDR3aa: CASSSREGLTGELFF
CDR3nt: TGTGCCAGCAGCTCCCGGGAGGGCCTCACCGGGGAGCTGTTTTTT

d_gene: TRBD2
abundance: NA
j_gene: TRBJ2-5
v_gene: TRBV19
CDR3aa: CASSLAGGAWETQYF
CDR3nt: TGTGCCAGTAGTCTTGCGGGGGGAGCCTGGGAGACCCAGTACTTC

d_gene: TRBD2
abundance: NA
j_gene: TRBJ2-7
v_gene: TRBV2
CDR3aa: CASSVRRESYEQYF
CDR3nt: TGTGCCAGCAGTGTTAGGCGGGAGTCCTACGAGCAGTACTTC

d_gene: TRBD2
abundance: NA
j_gene: TRBJ2-1
v_gene: TRBV5-4
CDR3aa: CASSSGLAGGRSNEQFF
CDR3nt: TGTGCCAGCAGCTCGGGACTAGCGGGAGGGAGGTCCAATGAGCAGTTCTTC

d_gene: NA
abundance: few
j_gene: TRBJ1-2
v_gene: TRBV18
CDR3aa: CASSPLVDSPGYTF
CDR3nt: TGTGCCAGCTCACCACTTGTGGACTCCCCCGGCTACACCTTC

d_gene: TRBD1
abundance: NA
j_gene: TRBJ2-3
v_gene: TRBV7-8
CDR3aa: CASSLTTGADTQYF
CDR3nt: TGTGCCAGCAGCTTAACTACAGGGGCAGATACGCAGTATTTT

d_gene: TRBD2
abundance: NA
j_gene: TRBJ2-2
v_gene: TRBV5-1
CDR3aa: CASSSAGGANTGELFF
CDR3nt: TGCGCCAGCAGTTCAGCGGGAGGGGCGAACACCGGGGAGCTGTTTTTT

d_gene: TRBD1
abundance: NA
j_gene: TRBJ1-1
v_gene: TRBV7-9
CDR3aa: CASSRDRGGTEAFF
CDR3nt: TGTGCCAGCAGTCGGGACAGGGGCGGTACTGAAGCTTTCTTT

d_gene: NA
abundance: NA
j_gene: TRBJ2-1
v_gene: TRBV9
CDR3aa: CASSVGLVDEQFF
CDR3nt: TGTGCCAGCAGCGTAGGACTAGTTGATGAGCAGTTCTTC

d_gene: TRBD2
abundance: once
j_gene: TRBJ2-3
v_gene: TRBV6-6
CDR3aa: CASTKAGPTDTQYF
CDR3nt: TGTGCCAGCACGAAAGCGGGACCAACAGATACGCAGTATTTT

d_gene: TRBD2
abundance: NA
j_gene: TRBJ2-7
v_gene: TRBV18
CDR3aa: CASSPLSLAAQSEQYF
CDR3nt: TGTGCCAGCTCACCACTCTCTCTAGCGGCGCAGAGCGAGCAGTACTTC

d_gene: TRBD1
abundance: NA
j_gene: TRBJ2-7
v_gene: TRBV5-1
CDR3aa: CASRRPGGSYEQYF
CDR3nt: TGCGCCAGCAGGCGGCCAGGGGGCTCCTACGAGCAGTACTTC

d_gene: TRBD1
abundance: NA
j_gene: TRBJ2-2
v_gene: TRBV4-2
CDR3aa: CASQTGGAGELFF
CDR3nt: TGTGCCAGCCAGACAGGGGGCGCCGGGGAGCTGTTTTTT

d_gene: TRBD1
abundance: once
j_gene: TRBJ1-2
v_gene: TRBV4-1
CDR3aa: CASSQEITGVGGYTF
CDR3nt: TGCGCCAGCAGCCAAGAAATAACAGGGGTCGGAGGCTACACCTTC

d_gene: TRBD1
abundance: NA
j_gene: TRBJ2-6
v_gene: TRBV6-1
CDR3aa: CASVGQGPGANVLTF
CDR3nt: TGTGCCAGCGTTGGACAGGGCCCTGGGGCCAACGTCCTGACTTTC

d_gene: NA
abundance: NA
j_gene: TRBJ1-2
v_gene: TRBV25-1
CDR3aa: CASGGLWGQGYTF
CDR3nt: TGTGCCAGCGGGGGGCTATGGGGTCAGGGCTACACCTTC

d_gene: NA
abundance: few
j_gene: TRBJ1-1
v_gene: TRBV18
CDR3aa: CASSPRTENTEAFF
CDR3nt: TGTGCCAGCTCACCGCGGACGGAGAACACTGAAGCTTTCTTT

d_gene: NA
abundance: NA
j_gene: TRBJ2-5
v_gene: TRBV7-2
CDR3aa: CASSFWRPETQYF
CDR3nt: TGTGCCAGCAGCTTTTGGCGGCCCGAGACCCAGTACTTC

d_gene: TRBD1
abundance: NA
j_gene: TRBJ1-3
v_gene: TRBV19
CDR3aa: CASSIGGTASGNTIYF
CDR3nt: TGTGCCAGTAGTATAGGTGGGACAGCCTCTGGAAACACCATATATTTT